This TCR beta chain derives from a study of cytomegalovirus exposure and HLA in healthy donors. In regard to this clone: What it binds is not known.

Study-level findings and limits: Among immune exposure information, only CMV serostatus was available. The number of N-insertions in an Asian-associated ancestry cluster was reportedly below the 666-donor mean in a later analysis. The CMV antigen specificity of a few CMV-associated chains was confirmed through in vitro analysis.

This PCR relied on a set of 60 Vbeta primers and 13 Jbeta primers. Libraries were prepared by immunoSEQ multiplex PCR; TCRdb keeps only in-frame clonotypes and omits some of them. The data hold approximately 53,000 clones, with around 82% observed a single time. The specimen sequenced was PBMCs. This receptor was obtained from a man under 40 in good health and CMV-seropositive.

The DNA of the CDR3 is TGCGCCAGCAGCCAGGCTCCGGGACACGTCTCTGGAAACACCATATATTTT. Translation: CASSQAPGHVSGNTIYF. This chain connects TRBV4-1 to TRBJ1-3; possible D gene TRBD1, 6 bases. V lost 3 bases to trimming and J lost 0 bases, with 15 bases between them. There are 17 residues in the CDR3. Germline CDR1 reads MGHRA; CDR2 reads YSYEKL.